This T cell receptor (beta chain) was sequenced during a study of T cells in Graves' hyperthyroidism and ophthalmopathy. What was amplified from RNA transcripts were TCR beta CDR3 regions. The HTBI primer set drove a first-round RT-PCR of the TCR CDR3. TCRdb re-called the multiplex PCR reads through MiXCR, storing one row per CDR3 protein. The table shows about 740,000 distinct CDR3 sequences, with roughly 15% occurring only once. After removal of 6 bases from V and 4 bases from J, the junction contained 5 bases not matched to a gene. Per the germline V gene, CDR1 is SGHAT and CDR2 is FQNNGV. The CDR3 extends over 16 amino acids. About this clonotype: The antigen remains unidentified.

Study-wide findings and caveats: A model of 13 V-J features distinguished ophthalmopathy from stable hyperthyroidism. Most thyroid-expanded clonotypes above 0.001 were also found in blood.

With a duration under 2 months, the hyperthyroidism was newly diagnosed in patients aged 18 to 65. The V gene is TRBV11-2, the J gene TRBJ2-5; 16 positions agree with TRBD2. The TCR was taken from a woman between 18 and 29 years old with Graves' hyperthyroidism. The sequencing sample was made of blood. CDR3 DNA sequence: TGTGCCAGCAGGATAGGGACTAGCGGGAGGGGAGAGACCCAGTACTTC. Protein product: CASRIGTSGRGETQYF.